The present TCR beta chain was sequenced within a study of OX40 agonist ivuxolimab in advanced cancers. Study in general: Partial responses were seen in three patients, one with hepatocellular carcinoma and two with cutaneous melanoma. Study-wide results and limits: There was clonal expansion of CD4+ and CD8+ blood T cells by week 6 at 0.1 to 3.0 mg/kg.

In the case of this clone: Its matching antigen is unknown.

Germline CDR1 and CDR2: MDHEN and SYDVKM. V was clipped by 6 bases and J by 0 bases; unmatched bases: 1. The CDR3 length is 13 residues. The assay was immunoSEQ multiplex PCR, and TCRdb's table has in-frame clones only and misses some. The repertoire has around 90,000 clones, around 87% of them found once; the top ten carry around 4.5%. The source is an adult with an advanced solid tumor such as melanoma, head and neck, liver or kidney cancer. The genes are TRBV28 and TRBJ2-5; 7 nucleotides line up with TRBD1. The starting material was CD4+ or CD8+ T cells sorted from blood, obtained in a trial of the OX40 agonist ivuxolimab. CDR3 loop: CASRQGYQETQYF. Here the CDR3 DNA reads TGTGCCAGCAGACAGGGGTACCAAGAGACCCAGTACTTC. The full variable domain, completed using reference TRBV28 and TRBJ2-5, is DVKVTQSSRYLVKRTGEKVFLECVQDMDHENMFWYRQDPGLGLRLIYFSYDVKMKEKGDIPEGYSVSREKKERFSLILESASTNQTSMYLCASRQGYQETQYFGPGTRLLVL.